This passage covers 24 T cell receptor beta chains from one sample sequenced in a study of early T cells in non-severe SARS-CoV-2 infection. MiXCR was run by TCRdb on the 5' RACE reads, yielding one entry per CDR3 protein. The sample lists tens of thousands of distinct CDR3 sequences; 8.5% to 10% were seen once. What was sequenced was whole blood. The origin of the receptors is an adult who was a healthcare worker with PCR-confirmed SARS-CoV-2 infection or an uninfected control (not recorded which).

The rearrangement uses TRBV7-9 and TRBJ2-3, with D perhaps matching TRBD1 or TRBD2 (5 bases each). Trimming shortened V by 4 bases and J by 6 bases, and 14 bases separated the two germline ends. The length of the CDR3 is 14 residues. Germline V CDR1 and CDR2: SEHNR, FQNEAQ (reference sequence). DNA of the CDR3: TGTGCCAGCAGCTCAACGGTGTGGGGGGATACGCAGTATTTT. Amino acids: CASSSTVWGDTQYF. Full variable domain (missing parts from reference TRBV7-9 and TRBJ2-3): DTGVSQNPRHKITKRGQNVTFRCDPISEHNRLYWYRQTLGQGPEFLTYFQNEAQLEKSRLLSDRFSAERPKGSFSTLEIQRTEQGDSAMYLCASSSTVWGDTQYFGPGTRLTVL.

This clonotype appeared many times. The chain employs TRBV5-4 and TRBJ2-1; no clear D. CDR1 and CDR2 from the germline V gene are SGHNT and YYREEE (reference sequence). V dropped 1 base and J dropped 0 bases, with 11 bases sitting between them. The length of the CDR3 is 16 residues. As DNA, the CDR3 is TGTGCCAGCAGCTTGCCGGGCAGGAGCTCCTACAATGAGCAGTTCTTC. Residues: CASSLPGRSSYNEQFF.

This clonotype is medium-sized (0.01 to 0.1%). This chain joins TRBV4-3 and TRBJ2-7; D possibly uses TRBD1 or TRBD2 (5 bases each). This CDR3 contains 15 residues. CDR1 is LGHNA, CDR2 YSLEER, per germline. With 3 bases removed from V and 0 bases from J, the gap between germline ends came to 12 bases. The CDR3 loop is CASSQGTSNSYEQYF. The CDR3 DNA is TGCGCCAGCAGCCAGGGGACGAGTAACTCCTACGAGCAGTACTTC.

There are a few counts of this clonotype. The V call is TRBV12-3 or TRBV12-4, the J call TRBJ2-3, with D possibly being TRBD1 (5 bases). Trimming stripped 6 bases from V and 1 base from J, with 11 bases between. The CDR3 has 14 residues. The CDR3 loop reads CASSRVRGTDTQYF. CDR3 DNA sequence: TGTGCCAGCAGCAGGGTACGGGGCACAGATACGCAGTATTTT.

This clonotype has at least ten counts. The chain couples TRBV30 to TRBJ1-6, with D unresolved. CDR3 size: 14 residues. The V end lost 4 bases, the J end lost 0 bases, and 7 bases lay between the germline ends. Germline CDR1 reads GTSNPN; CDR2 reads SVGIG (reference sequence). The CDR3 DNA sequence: TGTGCCTGGACCCTGAGCTCCTATAATTCACCCCTCCACTTT. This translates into CAWTLSSYNSPLHF.

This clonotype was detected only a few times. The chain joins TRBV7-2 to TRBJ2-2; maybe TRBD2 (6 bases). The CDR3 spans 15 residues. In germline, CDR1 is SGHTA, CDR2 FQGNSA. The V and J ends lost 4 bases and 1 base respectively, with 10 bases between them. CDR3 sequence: CASSSAGGNTGELFF. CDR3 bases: TGTGCCAGCAGCTCCGCCGGGGGGAACACCGGGGAGCTGTTTTTT.

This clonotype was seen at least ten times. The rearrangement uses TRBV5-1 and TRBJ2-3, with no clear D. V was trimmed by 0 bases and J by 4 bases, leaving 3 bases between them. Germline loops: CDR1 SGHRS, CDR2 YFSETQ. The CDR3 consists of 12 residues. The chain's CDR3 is CASSLVPDTQYF. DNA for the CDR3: TGCGCCAGCAGCTTGGTGCCAGATACGCAGTATTTT.

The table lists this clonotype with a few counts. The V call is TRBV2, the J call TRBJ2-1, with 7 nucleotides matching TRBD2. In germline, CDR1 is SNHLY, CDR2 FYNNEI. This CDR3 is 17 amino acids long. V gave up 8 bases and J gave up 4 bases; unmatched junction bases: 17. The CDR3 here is CASSYPGGGRNYNEQFF. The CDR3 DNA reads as TGTGCCAGCTCCTACCCAGGCGGGGGACGGAATTACAATGAGCAGTTCTTC.

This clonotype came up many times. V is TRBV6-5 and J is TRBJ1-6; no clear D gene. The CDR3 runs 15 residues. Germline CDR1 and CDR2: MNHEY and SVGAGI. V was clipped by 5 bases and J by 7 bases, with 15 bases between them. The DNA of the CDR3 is TGTGCCAGCAGTCGAACCTATCCGGGCAATTCACCCCTCCACTTT. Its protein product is CASSRTYPGNSPLHF.

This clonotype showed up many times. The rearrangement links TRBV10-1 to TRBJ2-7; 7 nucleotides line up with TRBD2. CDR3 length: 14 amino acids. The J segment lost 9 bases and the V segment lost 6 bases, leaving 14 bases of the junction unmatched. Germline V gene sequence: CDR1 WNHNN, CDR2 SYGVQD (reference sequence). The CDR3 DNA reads TGCGCCAGCAGGGGCGGGGGAATAGGATTCGGGCAGTACTTC. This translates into CASRGGGIGFGQYF.

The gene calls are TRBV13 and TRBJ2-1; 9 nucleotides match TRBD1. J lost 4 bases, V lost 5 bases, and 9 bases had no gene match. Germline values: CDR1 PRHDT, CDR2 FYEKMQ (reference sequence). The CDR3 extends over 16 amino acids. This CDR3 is CASSRPGQGVYNEQFF. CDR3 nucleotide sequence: TGTGCCAGCAGCCGACCGGGACAGGGTGTATACAATGAGCAGTTCTTC.

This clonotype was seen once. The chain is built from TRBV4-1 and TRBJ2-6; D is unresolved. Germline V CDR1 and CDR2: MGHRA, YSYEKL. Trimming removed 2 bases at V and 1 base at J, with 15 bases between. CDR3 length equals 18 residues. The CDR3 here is CASSQPLQSQSGANVLTF. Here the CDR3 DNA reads TGCGCCAGCAGCCAACCTCTGCAGAGCCAGTCTGGGGCCAACGTCCTGACTTTC.

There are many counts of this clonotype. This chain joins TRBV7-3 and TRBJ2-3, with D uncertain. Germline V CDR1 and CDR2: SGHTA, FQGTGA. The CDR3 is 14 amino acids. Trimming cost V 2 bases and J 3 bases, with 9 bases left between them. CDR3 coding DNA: TGTGCCAGCAGCTTAGGGGTGGAGACAGATACGCAGTATTTT. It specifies CASSLGVETDTQYF.

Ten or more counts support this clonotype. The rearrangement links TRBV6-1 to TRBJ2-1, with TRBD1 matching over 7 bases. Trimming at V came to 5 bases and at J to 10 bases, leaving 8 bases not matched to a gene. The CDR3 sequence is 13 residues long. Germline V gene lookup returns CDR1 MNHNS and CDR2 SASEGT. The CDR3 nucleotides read TGTGCCAGCAGTAGACAACGGACAGGCGAGCAGTTCTTC. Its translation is CASSRQRTGEQFF.

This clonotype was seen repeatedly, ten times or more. This CDR3 reads CASSLPSGELNYGYTF. The CDR3 nucleotides are TGTGCCAGCAGTCTCCCCTCAGGGGAATTAAACTATGGCTACACCTTC. This chain joins TRBV6-2 or TRBV6-3 and TRBJ1-2, with D possibly TRBD1 on 6 matching bases. This CDR3 comprises 16 residues. In germline, CDR1 is MNHEY, CDR2 SVGEGT. The ends were cut back, 5 bases at V and 2 bases at J, with 18 bases in the middle.

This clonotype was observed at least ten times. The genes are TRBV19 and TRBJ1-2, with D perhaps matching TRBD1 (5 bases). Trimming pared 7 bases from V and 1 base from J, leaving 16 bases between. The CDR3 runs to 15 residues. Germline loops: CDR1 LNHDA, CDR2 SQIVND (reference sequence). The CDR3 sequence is CASNPSLTVNYGYTF. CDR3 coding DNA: TGTGCCAGTAACCCTAGTTTGACAGTTAACTATGGCTACACCTTC.

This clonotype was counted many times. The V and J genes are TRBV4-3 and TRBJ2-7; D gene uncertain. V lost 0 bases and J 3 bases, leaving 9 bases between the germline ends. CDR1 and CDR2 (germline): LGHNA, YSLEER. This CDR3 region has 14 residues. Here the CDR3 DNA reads TGCGCCAGCAGCCAAGATCCCCAGAGCTACGAGCAGTACTTC. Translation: CASSQDPQSYEQYF.

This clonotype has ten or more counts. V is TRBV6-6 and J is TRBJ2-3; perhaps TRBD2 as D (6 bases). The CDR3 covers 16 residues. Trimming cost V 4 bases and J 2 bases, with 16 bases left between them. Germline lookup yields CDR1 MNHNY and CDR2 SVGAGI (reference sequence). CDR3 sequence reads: CASSSRLAGFTDTQYF. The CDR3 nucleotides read TGTGCCAGCAGTTCCCGACTGGCGGGATTCACAGATACGCAGTATTTT.

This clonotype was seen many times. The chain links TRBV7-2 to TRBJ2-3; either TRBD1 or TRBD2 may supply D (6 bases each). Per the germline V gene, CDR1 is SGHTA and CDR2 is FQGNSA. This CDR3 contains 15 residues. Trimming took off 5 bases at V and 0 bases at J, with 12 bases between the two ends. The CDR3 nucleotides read TGTGCCAGCAGCCCCGGAGGGGGGAGCACAGATACGCAGTATTTT. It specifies CASSPGGGSTDTQYF.

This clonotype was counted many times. CDR3 in DNA: TGTGCCACCAGTGTCACGGACGACACCGGGGAGCTGTTTTTT. Amino acid sequence: CATSVTDDTGELFF. The chain has TRBV24-1 and TRBJ2-2; D not resolved. Trimming removed 5 bases at V and 3 bases at J, with 9 bases between. Germline loops: CDR1 KGHDR, CDR2 SFDVKD. The CDR3 runs 14 residues.

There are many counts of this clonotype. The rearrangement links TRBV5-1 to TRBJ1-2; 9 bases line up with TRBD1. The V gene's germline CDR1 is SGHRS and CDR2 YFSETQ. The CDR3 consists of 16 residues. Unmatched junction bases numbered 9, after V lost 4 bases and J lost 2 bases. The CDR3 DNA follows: TGCGCCAGCAGCCCCCAGACAGGGGGTACGAACTATGGCTACACCTTC. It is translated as CASSPQTGGTNYGYTF. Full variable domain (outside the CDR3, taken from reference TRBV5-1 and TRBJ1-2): KAGVTQTPRYLIKTRGQQVTLSCSPISGHRSVSWYQQTPGQGLQFLFEYFSETQRNKGNFPGRFSGRQFSNSRSEMNVSTLELGDSALYLCASSPQTGGTNYGYTFGSGTRLTVV.

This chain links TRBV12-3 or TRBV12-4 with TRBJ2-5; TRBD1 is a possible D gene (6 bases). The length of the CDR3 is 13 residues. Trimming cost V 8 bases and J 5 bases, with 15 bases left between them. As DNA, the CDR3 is TGTGCCAGCCGACGACAGGCTTATGAGACCCAGTACTTC. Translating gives CASRRQAYETQYF.

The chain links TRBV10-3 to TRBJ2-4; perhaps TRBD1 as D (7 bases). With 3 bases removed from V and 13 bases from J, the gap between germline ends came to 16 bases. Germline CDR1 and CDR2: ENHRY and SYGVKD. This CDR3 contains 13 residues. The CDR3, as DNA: TGTGCCATCAGTGACTCAGGGGGGAAGGTCCAGTACTTC. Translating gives CAISDSGGKVQYF.

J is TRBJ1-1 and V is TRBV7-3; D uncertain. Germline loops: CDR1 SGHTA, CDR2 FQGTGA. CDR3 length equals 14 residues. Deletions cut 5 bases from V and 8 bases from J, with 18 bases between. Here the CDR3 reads CASSPQIGPDEAFF. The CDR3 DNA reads TGTGCCAGCAGCCCACAGATTGGACCCGACGAAGCTTTCTTT.